The sequence of this TCR beta chain was determined in a study of T cells in Graves' hyperthyroidism and ophthalmopathy (dated by TCRdb to the late 2010s). Looking at the study overall: Peripheral blood samples were taken at initial diagnosis, before any treatment was given. An independent validation cohort of fewer than 20 hyperthyroidism patients and 15 or so patients who later progressed to ophthalmopathy tested prospective prediction of ophthalmopathy. To identify distinguishing TCR V-J signatures, a discovery cohort of 95 to 100 patients was used, comprising 43 with Graves' ophthalmopathy and roughly 60 with stable Graves' hyperthyroidism. Thyroid tissue and blood T-cell repertoires from six Graves' hyperthyroidism patients were also compared in the study. The paper reports TCR Vbeta CDR3 sequencing of approximately 140 peripheral blood samples: approximately 41 ophthalmopathy, about 75 hyperthyroidism and around 17 progressor patients. Following sampling, methimazole starting at 30 mg daily was given to hyperthyroidism patients, and high-dose intravenous methylprednisolone was given to ophthalmopathy patients. The approximately 90 discovery patients were divided at random into training and test sets in a 7:3 ratio.

The hyperthyroidism patients were between 18 and 65 years old and newly diagnosed, with a disease duration of less than 2 months. Exclusion was applied to patients with uncontrolled infections, other autoimmune diseases, pregnancy or lactation. Diagnoses were based on clinical symptoms, serum thyroxine and TRAb, thyroid ultrasound and orbital computed tomography. Blood from progressor patients was drawn when they were first diagnosed with hyperthyroidism, before any ophthalmopathy symptoms appeared. Ficoll-Paque density gradient centrifugation was used to isolate PBMCs from around 10 ml of fresh peripheral blood. Patients classed as progressors first received a Graves' hyperthyroidism diagnosis and then went on to develop ophthalmopathy during follow-up. Total RNA was extracted using Trizol reagent, and RNA quality was assessed on an Agilent 2100 Bioanalyzer. About this clonotype: This receptor's antigen is unknown. No much larger clonotype is one base removed from it; base qualities were not supplied.

Taken from the germline V gene (reference sequence), the CDR1 and CDR2 loops are MNHEY and SMNVEV. The CDR3 contains 14 residues, cysteine and phenylalanine counted. Only the CDR3 part of the read is kept: 42 bases, read in frame from the first base. V loses 6 bases of germline sequence and J loses 0 bases, and the interval between the two ends is 8 bases. The TCR beta CDR3 regions were amplified from the RNA transcripts. For the first round of RT-PCR on the TCR CDR3, the HTBI primer set was used together with the Qiagen OneStep RT-PCR kit. Libraries were constructed in a second round of multiplex PCR, after which size selection and purification were performed. Paired-end sequencing of the libraries was performed with 100 bp reads on an Illumina HiSeq2000. Per the original workflow: SOAPnuke was used to process the raw data, removing reads that contained adapters or uncalled bases, had a mean Phred below 15, or lacked an exact match to the constant primer or identifier. COPE v1.2.5 was used to merge high-quality paired reads, and clonotypes were defined as unique nucleotide sequences. Clonotypes were aligned to IMGT TRBV, TRBD and TRBJ reference segments using MiTCR v1.1. Only V-J combinations with frequency above 0.0001, covering about 99% of repertoires, were analysed. A TCS score was defined as the ratio between F50 (clonal expansion) and ExV (chaos), using BLOSUM62-based TCRdist between CDR3 peptides within each V-J. Welch's t-statistics and random forest reduced several hundred V-J features to about 12, which were used in a naive Bayes classifier (R e1071). Using fastp trimming at Q25 and MiXCR clonotype assembly, TCRdb reanalyzed the public sequencing data and kept in-frame beta chains. Rows matching on CDR3 protein sequence are summarized as one entry with the most common DNA and genes. Here the V and J calls rest on TCRdb's processing, not on the authors' analysis. The sample has under 300,000 distinct CDR3 sequences on record, roughly 14% of them singletons. Of the sample, 13% falls within the top ten clones.

What the research found in general, with its limitations: Most expanded thyroid clonotypes (frequency above 0.001) were also detected in blood, suggesting blood repertoires may reflect thyroid immune responses. A 13 V-J signature model separated ophthalmopathy from stable hyperthyroidism, with over 85% sensitivity and just under 84% specificity in cross-validation and 80%/75% in testing. In validation, progression to ophthalmopathy was predicted by the model with approximately 67% sensitivity and around 75% specificity, a median of approximately 7.1 months before onset. No statistical method was used to fix the sample size in advance, and group allocation was not hidden from the investigators.

The material sequenced was blood. The sequence was obtained from a middle-aged woman with Graves' hyperthyroidism that later progressed to Graves' ophthalmopathy. The receptor chain draws on TRBV27 and TRBJ2-2, with an unclear D gene assignment. The CDR3 reads CASRVKPNTGELFF. In nucleotides, the sequence is TGTGCCAGCAGGGTAAAACCGAACACCGGGGAGCTGTTTTTT.